These 26 T cell receptor beta chains share one sample of origin, sequenced in a study of cytomegalovirus exposure and HLA in healthy donors. Primers for the PCR totalled 60 Vbeta and 13 Jbeta. The table came from immunoSEQ multiplex PCR; TCRdb's copy has only in-frame clones and leaves some out. The top ten clones hold under 0.85% of a sample with approximately 220,000 clones, 75% to 90% of them seen once. Sequenced material: PBMCs. The receptor source for this set is a boy under 10 years old in good health and CMV-seronegative.

This rearrangement joins TRBV30 to TRBJ2-3, with 13 bases lining up with TRBD2. Germline CDR1 and CDR2: GTSNPN and SVGIG (reference sequence). V shed 6 bases and J 6 bases; nucleotides not matched to a gene: 6. This CDR3 is built from 14 residues. In DNA form, the CDR3 reads TGTGCCTGCACGGGACTAGCGGGACCCGATACGCAGTATTTT. It yields the protein CACTGLAGPDTQYF.

The chain joins TRBV6-5 to TRBJ1-3; D is undetermined. The CDR3 has 14 amino acids. CDR1 and CDR2 from the germline V gene are MNHEY and SVGAGI. The V and J ends lost 7 bases and 4 bases respectively, with 14 bases between them. The CDR3 reads CASMSTRKGNTIYF. For the CDR3, the DNA is TGTGCCAGCATGAGCACCAGGAAAGGAAACACCATATATTTT.

A few counts support this clone. The V gene is TRBV13, the J gene TRBJ1-1; D is perhaps TRBD1 (5 bases). Per the germline V gene, CDR1 is PRHDT and CDR2 is FYEKMQ (reference sequence). CDR3 length: 13 amino acids. The V end was cut by 5 bases, the J end by 1 base, with 8 bases between. CDR3 bases: TGTGCCAGCAGCGGGGCTGCGAACACTGAAGCTTTCTTT. It codes for CASSGAANTEAFF.

Only one count was recorded for this clone. The DNA for the CDR3 is TGTGCCAGCAGTTCAAGCCCTACAGGGTCGGTCGGCTACACCTTC. Translated: CASSSSPTGSVGYTF. The chain employs TRBV27 and TRBJ1-2; a weak D match, TRBD1 (6 bases). Trimming removed 4 bases at V and 8 bases at J, with 20 bases between. The CDR3 is 15 amino acids. Per germline, CDR1 MNHEY and CDR2 SMNVEV (reference sequence).

This clone appeared a single time. The V call is TRBV30, the J call TRBJ2-3, with a weak D call TRBD2 (6 bases). CDR3 length equals 14 residues. Germline values: CDR1 GTSNPN, CDR2 SVGIG (reference sequence). V dropped 4 bases and J dropped 3 bases, with 14 bases sitting between them. The CDR3 here is CAWKGRERTDTQYF. CDR3 bases: TGTGCCTGGAAAGGGCGGGAAAGGACAGATACGCAGTATTTT.

The chain carries TRBV9 and TRBJ2-7; 9 nucleotides line up with TRBD2. Losses at the gene ends were 0 bases for V and 4 bases for J; bases not matched to a gene: 5. Per germline, CDR1 SGDLS and CDR2 YYNGEE. The CDR3 sequence is 15 residues long. The CDR3 region has the DNA TGTGCCAGCAGCGTAGAACCTAGCGGGGTTTACGAGCAGTACTTC. It specifies CASSVEPSGVYEQYF.

The chain employs TRBV19 and TRBJ2-1, with 7 bases aligning to TRBD1. Trimming took 3 bases from V and 2 from J; bases not matched to a gene: 1. This CDR3 spans 14 amino acids. The germline V gene encodes CDR1 LNHDA and CDR2 SQIVND (reference sequence). The CDR3 DNA reads TGTGCCAGTAGTATGGGACAGCCCTACAATGAGCAGTTCTTC. This encodes CASSMGQPYNEQFF.

This clone showed up just a few times. The chain employs TRBV6-1 and TRBJ1-4; D remains unclear. V was clipped by 2 bases and J by 5 bases, with 6 bases between them. Germline lookup yields CDR1 MNHNS and CDR2 SASEGT. The CDR3 loop spans 13 amino acids. CDR3 region: CASSESINEKLFF. CDR3 bases: TGTGCCAGCAGTGAATCCATCAATGAAAAACTGTTTTTT.

This clone was seen only a few times. This rearrangement joins TRBV5-8 to TRBJ1-1; no clear D gene. The V end lost 4 bases, the J end lost 4 bases, and 5 bases lay between the germline ends. The CDR3 is 11 residues long. Germline V CDR1 and CDR2: SGHTS, YDEGEE. For the CDR3, the DNA is TGTGCCAGCAGCCTTTCCACTGAAGCTTTCTTT. Translating it yields CASSLSTEAFF.

The chain recombines TRBV19 with TRBJ1-1; tentatively, D is TRBD1 (5 bases). V was cut by 7 bases and J by 10 bases, with 13 bases left in between. The CDR3 runs to 11 residues. Germline CDR1 reads LNHDA; CDR2 reads SQIVND (reference sequence). The CDR3 loop reads CASILWGAAFF. The CDR3 DNA reads TGTGCCAGTATCCTCTGGGGCGCAGCTTTCTTT.

CDR3 nucleotides: TGTGCCAGCAGCTTAGCGAGAGGGACAGGGGGTATCTACGAGCAGTACTTC. Its protein is CASSLARGTGGIYEQYF. The V call is TRBV11-1, the J call TRBJ2-7; TRBD1 agrees at 11 bases. CDR1 is SGHAT, CDR2 FQDESV, per germline (reference sequence). This CDR3 comprises 17 residues. V gave up 0 bases and J gave up 3 bases; unmatched junction bases: 7.

This clone was recorded only once. As DNA, the CDR3 is TGTGCCAGCAGTTCATGGGACAGGGGGGAGTACTTC. This encodes CASSSWDRGEYF. The chain has TRBV28 and TRBJ2-7; 11 bases are shared with TRBD1. CDR1 MDHEN and CDR2 SYDVKM come from the germline V gene. The CDR3 has 12 amino acids. V trimming: 4 bases; J trimming: 11 bases; junction bases outside the gene matches: 4.

Regarding this clone: The sample has other DNA sequences that encode this CDR3 too. The chain joins TRBV11-2 to TRBJ1-6; D is perhaps TRBD1 (6 bases). This CDR3 has 15 amino acids. Germline CDR1 reads SGHAT; CDR2 reads FQNNGV. Trimming stripped 2 bases from V and 1 base from J, with 6 bases between. The CDR3 coding sequence is TGTGCCAGCAGCTTAAGGGGGTCCTATAATTCACCCCTCCACTTT. It translates to CASSLRGSYNSPLHF.

The chain couples TRBV5-6 to TRBJ2-3; D perhaps matches TRBD1 (5 bases). Germline V lookup: CDR1 SGHDT, CDR2 YYEEEE. V lost 1 base and J lost 2, with 17 bases in between. The CDR3 contains 17 residues. CDR3 DNA sequence: TGTGCCAGCAGCTTGAGTGGGGCCCCGATCTCCACAGATACGCAGTATTTT. Its translation: CASSLSGAPISTDTQYF.

This clone came up a few times. Other DNA sequences of this sample code for an identical CDR3. This chain uses TRBV5-1 with TRBJ2-2; possible D gene TRBD1, 6 bases. Per the germline V gene, CDR1 is SGHRS and CDR2 is YFSETQ. The CDR3 runs 11 residues. V lost 8 bases to trimming and J lost 9 bases, with 11 bases between them. The CDR3 protein is CASSTGRELFF. DNA of the CDR3: TGCGCCAGTTCAACAGGGAGGGAGCTGTTTTTT.

This clone has only one observation. The V and J genes are TRBV9 and TRBJ2-7, with D unresolved. CDR3 size: 11 residues. Germline CDR1 and CDR2: SGDLS and YYNGEE. Trimming shortened V by 7 bases and J by 3 bases, and 8 bases separated the two germline ends. This CDR3 is CASGEGYEQYF. Here the CDR3 DNA reads TGTGCCAGCGGAGAAGGCTACGAGCAGTACTTC.

The chain uses TRBV9 and TRBJ1-4; 7 bases agree with TRBD1. The CDR3 covers 14 residues. V lost 3 bases, J lost 4 bases, and 3 bases stayed unmatched. Germline V gives CDR1 SGDLS, CDR2 YYNGEE. CDR3 residues: CASSGGQDNEKLFF. For the CDR3, the DNA is TGTGCCAGCAGCGGAGGACAGGATAATGAAAAACTGTTTTTT.

In its sample, this clone was seen a few times. The gene calls are TRBV6-1 and TRBJ1-1, with D possibly TRBD1 on 6 matching bases. CDR1 and CDR2 from the germline V gene are MNHNS and SASEGT. There are 11 residues in the CDR3. Trimming left V 8 bases short and J 7 bases short, with 11 bases between. CDR3 sequence reads: CASVQGVEAFF. Here the CDR3 DNA reads TGTGCCAGCGTACAGGGCGTTGAAGCTTTCTTT.

This rearrangement joins TRBV29-1 to TRBJ1-1; TRBD1 is a possible D gene (5 bases). Trimming removed 5 bases from V and 5 bases from J, with 15 bases in between. CDR1 is SQVTM and CDR2 is ANQGSEA in the germline V gene. The CDR3 is made up of 13 amino acids. Here the CDR3 DNA reads TGCAGCGTTACAGGAAGATGGAGTACTGAAGCTTTCTTT. Residues: CSVTGRWSTEAFF.

J is TRBJ2-5 and V is TRBV4-1, with no clear D. CDR3 length equals 13 residues. Germline V gene sequence: CDR1 MGHRA, CDR2 YSYEKL. The germline V and J ends were trimmed by 3 bases and 0 bases, with 5 bases remaining between them. CDR3: CASSQADQETQYF. The CDR3 DNA reads as TGCGCCAGCAGCCAGGCAGACCAAGAGACCCAGTACTTC.

The chain is built from TRBV19 and TRBJ1-6, with D tentatively TRBD1 (5 bases). There are 14 residues in the CDR3. V was shortened by 3 bases and J by 7 bases, with 10 bases between the two germline ends. The V gene's germline CDR1 is LNHDA and CDR2 SQIVND (reference sequence). CDR3 in amino acids: CASSIPGPNSPLHF. The DNA for the CDR3 is TGTGCCAGTAGTATTCCAGGGCCCAATTCACCCCTCCACTTT.

This chain connects TRBV29-1 to TRBJ2-2; D might be TRBD1 (7 bases). The V gene's germline CDR1 is SQVTM and CDR2 ANQGSEA. V was pared by 6 bases and J by 5 bases, with 16 bases between. The CDR3 runs 14 residues. CDR3 coding DNA: TGCAGCGTATTCGGACAGGCGGGGACCGGGGAGCTGTTTTTT. Protein product: CSVFGQAGTGELFF.

CDR3 nucleotide sequence: TGTGCCAGCAGCTTCGGCCTAGCCACCGGGGAGCTGTTTTTT. This gives the protein CASSFGLATGELFF. This chain uses TRBV7-3 with TRBJ2-2; D may be TRBD2 (5 bases). CDR1 is SGHTA, CDR2 FQGTGA, per germline. Trimming removed 3 bases from V and 4 bases from J, with 9 bases in between. The CDR3 has 14 residues.

The chain uses TRBV7-9 and TRBJ1-2; 8 nucleotides align to TRBD1. This CDR3 contains 15 residues. The V and J ends lost 5 bases and 0 bases, in that order; junction bases with no gene match: 5. CDR1 and CDR2 from the germline V gene are SEHNR and FQNEAQ (reference sequence). The CDR3 nucleotides read TGTGCCAGCAGCGGGGGACAGGTCCCTAACTATGGCTACACCTTC. It is translated as CASSGGQVPNYGYTF. Variable domain in full (rest from reference TRBV7-9 and TRBJ1-2): DTGVSQNPRHKITKRGQNVTFRCDPISEHNRLYWYRQTLGQGPEFLTYFQNEAQLEKSRLLSDRFSAERPKGSFSTLEIQRTEQGDSAMYLCASSGGQVPNYGYTFGSGTRLTVV.

The chain links TRBV6-5 to TRBJ2-5, with a weak D call TRBD2 (7 bases). The V gene's germline CDR1 is MNHEY and CDR2 SVGAGI. V shed 5 bases and J shed 11 bases, with 24 bases lying between them. The CDR3 contains 15 residues. CDR3 nucleotides: TGTGCCAGCAGTCCAGGGGTGGCGGGAGCAGGGGAGCAGTACTTC. This encodes CASSPGVAGAGEQYF.

The J gene is TRBJ2-3, the V gene TRBV5-1, with TRBD1 as a possible D gene (6 bases). This CDR3 spans 15 amino acids. Trimming took off 1 base at V and 1 base at J, with 10 bases between the two ends. Germline V gene sequence: CDR1 SGHRS, CDR2 YFSETQ. The CDR3 loop reads CASSLRAGGTDTQYF. As DNA, the CDR3 is TGCGCCAGCAGCTTGAGGGCAGGGGGCACAGATACGCAGTATTTT.